This T cell receptor beta chain was obtained from a study of blood T cell repertoires in COVID-19. Overall study context: Sample material is recorded as cDNA or gDNA derived from T cells, B-cell-depleted T cells, or PBMCs.

How the authors handled the data: Estimated nucleated cell counts came from reference gene primer amplification. Some clones are missing from TCRdb's copy, which holds only in-frame ones; the method was immunoSEQ multiplex PCR. D and trimming come from the DNA, and the V and J calls and clone size come from that table. The sample holds around 190,000 clones, about 83% seen once. Participants' own reports of clinical history determined their cohort assignment. V lost 1 base and J lost 5; bases outside the gene matches: 4. Germline V lookup: CDR1 SGHNT, CDR2 YYREEE (reference sequence). The length of the CDR3 is 14 residues.

The gene calls are TRBV5-4 and TRBJ2-5; TRBD2 matches at 8 bases. Sequencing was done on a sample of PBMCs or T cells enriched from blood (not recorded which). The sequence was collected from a man aged 40-49 years with acute COVID-19. CDR3 residues: CASSLLGGGETQYF. DNA for the CDR3: TGTGCCAGCAGCTTGCTCGGGGGGGGCGAGACCCAGTACTTC.